This TCR beta chain came from a study of T cells in localized non-small cell lung cancer. The CDR3 has 15 residues. V was clipped by 3 bases and J by 0 bases, with 11 bases between them. The germline CDR1 and CDR2 sequences are MNHNS and SASEGT. Using immunoSEQ multiplex PCR, the repertoire was profiled, and TCRdb retains in-frame clones only, with some absent. The sample consists of 90,000 to 95,000 clones, approximately 91% of them appearing once. V is TRBV6-1 and J is TRBJ1-2; D is unclear. This clonotype was obtained from a woman aged 35 to 69 with stage II squamous cell lung carcinoma. Here the sequenced sample was PBMCs, taken before any cancer treatment. The CDR3 here is CASSEGFHANYGYTF. CDR3 nucleotide sequence: TGTGCCAGCAGTGAGGGGTTCCACGCTAACTATGGCTACACCTTC.